A selection of T cell receptor beta chains follows, all from one sample in a study of blood T cell repertoires in COVID-19. The method was immunoSEQ multiplex PCR; TCRdb's version includes in-frame clones alone and lacks a portion of them. The table has about 210,000 clones, about 87% seen once. What was sequenced was peripheral blood. Source of these receptors: a man between 65 and 85 years old with acute or convalescent COVID-19. CDR3s include the opening cysteine and the closing phenylalanine or tryptophan. A D gene is named only where the DNA matches it firmly. Size is omitted from some rows. Given values are once, few, many or a class for expanded clones.

v_gene: TRBV6-5
j_gene: TRBJ2-2
d_gene: NA
abundance: NA
CDR3aa: CASRLGLRGAGELFF
CDR3nt: TGTGCCAGCAGATTGGGACTTAGAGGCGCCGGGGAGCTGTTTTTT

v_gene: TRBV7-6
j_gene: TRBJ2-5
d_gene: TRBD2
abundance: NA
CDR3aa: CASSSEARGVPKTQETQYF
CDR3nt: TGTGCCAGCAGCTCCGAGGCGCGGGGGGTACCGAAAACCCAAGAGACCCAGTACTTC

v_gene: TRBV5-1
j_gene: TRBJ2-3
d_gene: NA
abundance: NA
CDR3aa: CASSLGRGAADTQYF
CDR3nt: TGCGCCAGCAGCTTGGGTCGGGGGGCCGCAGATACGCAGTATTTT

v_gene: TRBV29-1
j_gene: TRBJ2-5
d_gene: TRBD1
abundance: once
CDR3aa: CSVRTGQETQYF
CDR3nt: TGCAGCGTCCGGACAGGACAAGAGACCCAGTACTTC

v_gene: TRBV3-1/TRBV3-2
j_gene: TRBJ1-1
d_gene: TRBD1
abundance: NA
CDR3aa: CASSQGDREKAEAFF
CDR3nt: TGTGCCAGCAGCCAAGGGGACAGGGAGAAAGCTGAAGCTTTCTTT

v_gene: TRBV4-2
j_gene: TRBJ1-5
d_gene: NA
abundance: NA
CDR3aa: CASSQEGSYQPQHF
CDR3nt: TGTGCCAGCAGCCAAGAGGGCAGCTATCAGCCCCAGCATTTT

v_gene: TRBV13
j_gene: TRBJ2-7
d_gene: NA
abundance: NA
CDR3aa: CASSYMQGYEQYF
CDR3nt: TGTGCCAGCAGTTACATGCAGGGATACGAGCAGTACTTC

v_gene: TRBV7-2
j_gene: TRBJ1-6
d_gene: NA
abundance: NA
CDR3aa: CASSGAGMNNSPLHF
CDR3nt: TGTGCCAGCAGCGGAGCCGGGATGAATAATTCACCCCTCCACTTT

v_gene: TRBV6-2/TRBV6-3
j_gene: TRBJ2-7
d_gene: TRBD2
abundance: NA
CDR3aa: CASSRRQLAGAYEQYF
CDR3nt: TGTGCCAGCAGTCGCCGACAGCTAGCGGGAGCATACGAGCAGTACTTC

v_gene: TRBV11-1
j_gene: TRBJ2-5
d_gene: TRBD2
abundance: NA
CDR3aa: CASSLGLAGGRTQYF
CDR3nt: TGTGCCAGCAGCCTGGGACTAGCGGGAGGTCGGACCCAGTACTTC

v_gene: TRBV2
j_gene: TRBJ2-1
d_gene: TRBD2
abundance: NA
CDR3aa: CASSEEGRGGFNEQFF
CDR3nt: TGTGCCAGCAGTGAAGAAGGGAGGGGAGGTTTCAATGAGCAGTTCTTC

v_gene: TRBV28
j_gene: TRBJ1-6
d_gene: TRBD1
abundance: NA
CDR3aa: CASRTQGQGNSPLHF
CDR3nt: TGTGCCAGCAGGACGCAGGGACAGGGAAATTCACCCCTCCACTTT

v_gene: TRBV27
j_gene: TRBJ2-7
d_gene: NA
abundance: NA
CDR3aa: CASSLIRGDEQYF
CDR3nt: TGTGCCAGCAGTTTAATCAGGGGGGACGAGCAGTACTTC

v_gene: TRBV19
j_gene: TRBJ2-2
d_gene: TRBD1
abundance: NA
CDR3aa: CASRDSGQRNTGELFF
CDR3nt: TGTGCCAGTAGAGACTCGGGACAGCGGAACACCGGGGAGCTGTTTTTT

v_gene: TRBV7-8
j_gene: TRBJ1-2
d_gene: TRBD1
abundance: once
CDR3aa: CASSLDPRTGDGYTF
CDR3nt: TGTGCCAGCAGCTTAGACCCCAGGACAGGGGATGGCTACACCTTC

v_gene: TRBV7-2
j_gene: TRBJ2-1
d_gene: TRBD2
abundance: NA
CDR3aa: CASSLAPGLAGDNEQFF
CDR3nt: TGTGCCAGCAGCTTAGCACCGGGACTAGCGGGAGACAATGAGCAGTTCTTC

v_gene: TRBV7-3
j_gene: TRBJ2-1
d_gene: TRBD2
abundance: NA
CDR3aa: CASSSSSGRASQFF
CDR3nt: TGTGCCAGCAGCTCATCTAGCGGGAGGGCTTCCCAGTTCTTC

v_gene: TRBV5-4
j_gene: TRBJ2-7
d_gene: TRBD1
abundance: NA
CDR3aa: CASSGTGGLHEQYF
CDR3nt: TGTGCCAGCAGTGGGACAGGGGGTCTCCACGAGCAGTACTTC

v_gene: TRBV11-1
j_gene: TRBJ1-6
d_gene: NA
abundance: NA
CDR3aa: CASSLRARYNSPLHF
CDR3nt: TGTGCCAGCAGCTTGAGGGCGCGCTATAATTCACCCCTCCACTTT

v_gene: TRBV5-1
j_gene: TRBJ2-7
d_gene: TRBD2
abundance: NA
CDR3aa: CASSLGASGTYEQYF
CDR3nt: TGCGCCAGCAGCTTGGGGGCTAGCGGGACCTACGAGCAGTACTTC

v_gene: TRBV5-4
j_gene: TRBJ1-2
d_gene: NA
abundance: few
CDR3aa: CASSLIAGAGYTF
CDR3nt: TGTGCCAGCAGCTTGATCGCTGGGGCTGGCTACACCTTC

v_gene: TRBV5-4
j_gene: TRBJ1-4
d_gene: NA
abundance: NA
CDR3aa: CASSFKDSDNEKLFF
CDR3nt: TGTGCCAGCAGCTTTAAGGACAGCGATAATGAAAAACTGTTTTTT

v_gene: TRBV15
j_gene: TRBJ2-6
d_gene: NA
abundance: NA
CDR3aa: CATSSHVLDGANVLTF
CDR3nt: TGTGCCACCAGCAGCCACGTTTTAGATGGGGCCAACGTCCTGACTTTC

v_gene: TRBV7-7
j_gene: TRBJ2-5
d_gene: NA
abundance: NA
CDR3aa: CASSLDWVSRQTQYF
CDR3nt: TGTGCCAGCAGCTTAGACTGGGTTAGCAGACAGACCCAGTACTTC

v_gene: TRBV18
j_gene: TRBJ1-1
d_gene: NA
abundance: few
CDR3aa: CASSPQDTSTEAFF
CDR3nt: TGTGCCAGCTCACCGCAGGACACCAGCACTGAAGCTTTCTTT

v_gene: TRBV6-6
j_gene: TRBJ2-4
d_gene: TRBD2
abundance: NA
CDR3aa: CASTLTGGIAKNIQYF
CDR3nt: TGTGCCAGCACCCTTACGGGAGGAATAGCCAAAAACATTCAGTACTTC

v_gene: TRBV2
j_gene: TRBJ2-1
d_gene: NA
abundance: NA
CDR3aa: CASDSYNEQFF
CDR3nt: TGTGCCAGCGACAGCTACAATGAGCAGTTCTTC

v_gene: TRBV29-1
j_gene: TRBJ1-3
d_gene: TRBD1
abundance: NA
CDR3aa: CSVSTLQRTGDSLENTIYF
CDR3nt: TGCAGCGTTAGCACCCTACAACGGACAGGGGATTCTCTGGAAAACACCATATATTTT

v_gene: TRBV11-2
j_gene: TRBJ2-7
d_gene: TRBD2
abundance: once
CDR3aa: CASSPGLAGGVGHEQYF
CDR3nt: TGTGCCAGCAGCCCCGGACTAGCGGGAGGAGTTGGCCACGAGCAGTACTTC